A single sample gave rise to the 28 T cell receptor beta chains below, sequenced in a study of control samples from healthy donors and cancer patients. TCRdb keeps only in-frame clones here, not all; method: immunoSEQ multiplex PCR. The sample lists some 150,000 clones; 91% were seen once. Sequencing was carried out using blood. The receptors come from a woman under 40 in good health.

This clone was counted between two and nine times. The chain has TRBV6-4 and TRBJ2-3; D ambiguous. Trimming shortened V by 2 bases and J by 2 bases, and 5 bases separated the two germline ends. The CDR3 covers 13 residues. Germline V lookup: CDR1 MRHNA, CDR2 SNTAGT. CDR3 DNA sequence: TGTGCCAGCAGTGACAGATACACAGATACGCAGTATTTT. Residues: CASSDRYTDTQYF.

Worth noting for this clone: This same CDR3 is encoded by further DNA sequences in the sample. V gene TRBV11-3 combines with J gene TRBJ2-3; the match to TRBD1 covers 9 bases. The germline gives CDR1 SGHNT, CDR2 YENEEA. The CDR3 is 16 amino acids. The J segment lost 0 bases and the V segment lost 1 base, leaving 2 bases of the junction unmatched. The DNA for the CDR3 is TGTGCCAGCAGCTTAGGGGACAGGGCTAGCACAGATACGCAGTATTTT. Translating gives CASSLGDRASTDTQYF.

The chain combines TRBV7-9 with TRBJ1-1, with 9 bases aligning to TRBD1. V lost 1 base and J lost 1; bases outside the gene matches: 4. Germline V lookup: CDR1 SEHNR, CDR2 FQNEAQ (reference sequence). This CDR3 is 16 amino acids long. DNA of the CDR3: TGTGCCAGCAGCTTAGGCCCGGGACAGGGGAACACTGAAGCTTTCTTT. It encodes CASSLGPGQGNTEAFF.

The rearrangement uses TRBV11-3 and TRBJ1-1; 7 bases align to TRBD1. After removal of 2 bases from V and 1 base from J, the junction contained 1 base not matched to a gene. Germline V lookup: CDR1 SGHNT, CDR2 YENEEA. CDR3 length: 14 amino acids. CDR3 region: CASSLQGGNTEAFF. The CDR3 DNA reads TGTGCCAGCAGCTTACAGGGGGGGAACACTGAAGCTTTCTTT.

The chain couples TRBV2 to TRBJ2-7, with 7 bases matching TRBD1. CDR3 length: 15 amino acids. The J segment lost 1 base and the V segment lost 6 bases, leaving 9 bases of the junction unmatched. Germline V gene data show CDR1 as SNHLY and CDR2 as FYNNEI. The DNA for the CDR3 is TGTGCCAGCAGGTTACAGGGGTCCGGTTCCTACGAGCAGTACTTC. Its protein product is CASRLQGSGSYEQYF.

This clone appeared a single time. The CDR3 coding sequence is TGTGCCAGCAGTTTCCAGGGGCTACTTAACACTGAAGCTTTCTTT. It specifies CASSFQGLLNTEAFF. The chain combines TRBV6-5 with TRBJ1-1; tentative D call: TRBD1 (6 bases). V lost 4 bases and J lost 2, with 14 bases in between. This CDR3 is built from 15 residues. Germline assignment: CDR1 MNHEY and CDR2 SVGAGI.

This clone was observed a few times. Within the sample, other DNA sequences also encode this same CDR3. This chain connects TRBV5-1 to TRBJ2-5; 9 bases align to TRBD1. The trim removed 0 bases at V and 4 bases at J, leaving 1 base unmatched. This CDR3 contains 14 residues. CDR1 is SGHRS, CDR2 YFSETQ, per germline. CDR3 region: CASSLVGQGETQYF. CDR3 in DNA: TGCGCCAGCAGCTTGGTGGGACAGGGAGAGACCCAGTACTTC.

V gene TRBV2 combines with J gene TRBJ2-2; D unclear. CDR3 length: 12 residues. The V gene's germline CDR1 is SNHLY and CDR2 FYNNEI. Trimming took off 7 bases at V and 1 base at J, with 4 bases between the two ends. The CDR3 is CASMENTGELFF. For the CDR3, the DNA is TGTGCCAGCATGGAGAACACCGGGGAGCTGTTTTTT.

Only one count was recorded for this clone. The chain uses TRBV30 and TRBJ2-2; maybe TRBD2 (5 bases). This CDR3 is built from 13 residues. Trimming pared 0 bases from V and 5 bases from J, leaving 7 bases between. The germline V gene encodes CDR1 GTSNPN and CDR2 SVGIG (reference sequence). CDR3 sequence: CAWSVRGTGELFF. DNA for the CDR3: TGTGCCTGGAGTGTACGAGGGACCGGGGAGCTGTTTTTT.

This chain links TRBV3-1 (or the pseudogene TRBV3-2) with TRBJ2-3, with TRBD2 matching 8 bases. V lost 4 bases to trimming and J lost 5 bases; unmatched junction nucleotides: 11. This CDR3 region has 16 residues. The germline gives CDR1 LGHDT, CDR2 YNNKEL (reference sequence). The CDR3 DNA reads as TGTGCCAGCAGCCTGCAGCGGGAGTGGGGGAAAGATACGCAGTATTTT. Its protein is CASSLQREWGKDTQYF.

The chain couples TRBV4-1 to TRBJ2-1, with TRBD2 matching over 12 bases. CDR3 length: 14 amino acids. The V gene end was trimmed by 3 bases and the J gene end by 10 bases; junction bases not matched to a gene: 4. Germline V gene data show CDR1 as MGHRA and CDR2 as YSYEKL. The CDR3 loop reads CASSHLAGGQEQFF. The CDR3 DNA follows: TGCGCCAGCAGCCACCTAGCGGGGGGGCAGGAGCAGTTCTTC.

The V and J genes are TRBV19 and TRBJ1-6; TRBD1 is a possible D gene (5 bases). Between the trimmed V and J ends, which lost 3 bases and 7 bases, there was a span of 10 bases. This CDR3 has 14 amino acids. CDR1 is LNHDA, CDR2 SQIVND, per germline (reference sequence). CDR3 residues: CASSMGQENSPLHF. As DNA, the CDR3 is TGTGCCAGTAGTATGGGGCAGGAGAATTCACCCCTCCACTTT.

The rearrangement links TRBV20-1 to TRBJ2-7; maybe TRBD2 (5 bases). The CDR3 is 11 amino acids. V lost 2 bases to trimming and J lost 5 bases, with 7 bases between them. Germline-derived CDR1 and CDR2 are DFQATT and SNEGSKA (reference sequence). CDR3 sequence reads: CSARYGDEQYF. The CDR3, as DNA: TGCAGTGCTAGATACGGGGACGAGCAGTACTTC.

The chain combines TRBV28 with TRBJ1-1; 7 bases map to TRBD1. J gave up 1 base and V 1 base, and 9 bases lay outside the gene matches. The CDR3 spans 17 residues. The germline V gene has CDR1 MDHEN and CDR2 SYDVKM. The CDR3 nucleotides are TGTGCCAGCAGTTTATATAGTCCACAGGGGCGGAACACTGAAGCTTTCTTT. It encodes CASSLYSPQGRNTEAFF.

V and J are TRBV19 and TRBJ1-1; TRBD1 might be the D (5 bases). Trimming removed 3 bases from V and 4 bases from J, with 9 bases in between. Germline values: CDR1 LNHDA, CDR2 SQIVND (reference sequence). The CDR3 loop spans 13 amino acids. CDR3: CASSIRVGTEAFF. The CDR3 DNA reads TGTGCCAGTAGTATCAGGGTCGGCACTGAAGCTTTCTTT.

The chain employs TRBV7-6 and TRBJ2-7; 9 bases agree with TRBD1. The V segment lost 8 bases and the J segment 1 base; nucleotides outside the gene matches: 6. Germline V gives CDR1 SGHVS, CDR2 FNYEAQ. This CDR3 has 14 amino acids. This CDR3 is CASGPGTGSYEQYF. The DNA for the CDR3 is TGTGCCAGCGGACCCGGGACAGGGTCCTACGAGCAGTACTTC.

This clone was observed once. This chain connects TRBV30 to TRBJ1-6, with a possible D match to TRBD1 (6 bases). Trimming cost V 5 bases and J 0 bases, with 8 bases left between them. The germline gives CDR1 GTSNPN, CDR2 SVGIG (reference sequence). The CDR3 has 14 residues. CDR3 sequence: CAWDRSSYNSPLHF. CDR3 DNA: TGTGCCTGGGACAGGAGCTCCTATAATTCACCCCTCCACTTT.

This rearrangement joins TRBV21-1 to TRBJ1-2; TRBD1 is the table's D call, not checked against the DNA. TRBV21-1 is listed as a pseudogene. The CDR3 loop spans 11 amino acids. The CDR3 here is CASSDRCGYTF. The CDR3 bases are TGTGCCAGCAGCGACAGGTGTGGCTACACCTTC.

The CDR3 bases are TGCGCCAGCAGACGGGGTAGAGGAACAGATACGCAGTATTTT. Protein: CASRRGRGTDTQYF. This chain links TRBV5-1 with TRBJ2-3, with D tentatively TRBD2 (5 bases). Deletions cut 5 bases from V and 3 bases from J, with 13 bases between. CDR1 is SGHRS, CDR2 YFSETQ, per germline. This CDR3 contains 14 residues.

The chain is built from TRBV28 and TRBJ2-6; 13 nucleotides line up with TRBD2. CDR1 MDHEN and CDR2 SYDVKM come from the germline V gene. The CDR3 runs 18 residues. The J segment lost 3 bases and the V segment lost 4 bases, leaving 6 bases of the junction unmatched. CDR3 residues: CASSSGLAGAGGANVLTF. CDR3 DNA: TGTGCCAGCAGTTCCGGACTAGCGGGAGCTGGTGGGGCCAACGTCCTGACTTTC.

V gene TRBV3-1 (or the pseudogene TRBV3-2) combines with J gene TRBJ2-3; 10 nucleotides agree with TRBD2. The CDR3 covers 17 residues. V lost 1 base to trimming and J lost 0 bases; unmatched junction nucleotides: 4. The germline gives CDR1 LGHDT, CDR2 YNNKEL (reference sequence). CDR3 DNA sequence: TGTGCCAGCAGCCAAGGCCCGACTAGCGGGAGCACAGATACGCAGTATTTT. Translated: CASSQGPTSGSTDTQYF.

The chain is built from TRBV11-2 and TRBJ2-2, with D possibly TRBD2 on 6 matching bases. The CDR3 totals 15 residues. V was clipped by 4 bases and J by 4 bases, with 13 bases between them. Germline loops: CDR1 SGHAT, CDR2 FQNNGV. This CDR3 is CASSSSSVRTGELFF. The CDR3 nucleotides read TGTGCCAGCAGCTCCTCTAGCGTCCGCACCGGGGAGCTGTTTTTT.

The CDR3 region has the DNA TGTGCCAGCAGCCAGACCAGGGGGTCTAATGAAAAACTGTTTTTT. Amino acid sequence: CASSQTRGSNEKLFF. This chain joins TRBV3-1 (or the pseudogene TRBV3-2) and TRBJ1-4; 7 positions agree with TRBD1. Germline trimming cut 3 bases from V and 3 bases from J; bases unmatched to any gene: 4. This CDR3 is 15 amino acids long. Germline V lookup: CDR1 LGHDT, CDR2 YNNKEL (reference sequence).

The genes are TRBV28 and TRBJ2-1; 7 nucleotides line up with TRBD2. CDR3 length: 14 residues. V dropped 5 bases and J dropped 8; count of bases not matched to a gene: 9. Germline values: CDR1 MDHEN, CDR2 SYDVKM. CDR3 coding DNA: TGTGCCAGCAGTCCTCGACTAGCCCCCGATGAGCAGTTCTTC. Residues: CASSPRLAPDEQFF. Full variable domain (missing parts from reference TRBV28 and TRBJ2-1): DVKVTQSSRYLVKRTGEKVFLECVQDMDHENMFWYRQDPGLGLRLIYFSYDVKMKEKGDIPEGYSVSREKKERFSLILESASTNQTSMYLCASSPRLAPDEQFFGPGTRLTVL.

The CDR3 here is CASSWDRGRAVYGYTF. The CDR3 DNA sequence: TGTGCCAGCAGCTGGGACAGGGGGCGCGCGGTCTATGGCTACACCTTC. This rearrangement joins TRBV6-2 or TRBV6-3 to TRBJ1-2; 12 bases are a match to TRBD1. After removal of 6 bases from V and 4 bases from J, the junction contained 9 bases not matched to a gene. The germline V gene has CDR1 MNHEY and CDR2 SVGEGT. This CDR3 is 16 amino acids long.

The CDR3 loop is CASSQAGANTEAFF. The CDR3 coding sequence is TGTGCCAGCAGCCAGGCGGGAGCGAACACTGAAGCTTTCTTT. The chain has TRBV11-3 and TRBJ1-1; D call uncertain. This CDR3 is 14 amino acids long. V was clipped by 5 bases and J by 1 base, with 11 bases between them. Germline CDR1 and CDR2: SGHNT and YENEEA.

This CDR3 reads CASSPDRGPANYGYTF. The CDR3 coding sequence is TGTGCCAGCTCACCGGACAGGGGCCCAGCTAACTATGGCTACACCTTC. V and J are TRBV18 and TRBJ1-2; TRBD1 agrees at 9 bases. The CDR3 runs to 16 residues. V gave up 3 bases and J gave up 0 bases; unmatched junction bases: 5. Germline V CDR1 and CDR2: KGHSH, LQKENI.

This clone was counted only a few times. V and J are TRBV6-1 and TRBJ1-4; tentative D call: TRBD1 (6 bases). The CDR3 is 15 residues long. The germline V and J ends were trimmed by 1 base and 5 bases, with 11 bases remaining between them. The V gene's germline CDR1 is MNHNS and CDR2 SASEGT. CDR3 nucleotides: TGTGCCAGCAGTGAAGTTCAGGGGCCCAATGAAAAACTGTTTTTT. Residues: CASSEVQGPNEKLFF.